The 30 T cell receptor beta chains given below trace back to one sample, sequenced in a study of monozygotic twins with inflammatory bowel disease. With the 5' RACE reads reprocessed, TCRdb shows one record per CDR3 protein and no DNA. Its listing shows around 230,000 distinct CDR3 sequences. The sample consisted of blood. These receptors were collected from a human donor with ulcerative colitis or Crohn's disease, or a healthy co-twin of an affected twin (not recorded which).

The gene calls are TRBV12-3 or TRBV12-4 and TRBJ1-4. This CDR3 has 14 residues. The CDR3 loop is CASSSSQLNEKLFF.

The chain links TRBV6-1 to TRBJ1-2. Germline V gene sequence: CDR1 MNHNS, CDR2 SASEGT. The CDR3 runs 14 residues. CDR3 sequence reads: CASRADSGLDGYTF.

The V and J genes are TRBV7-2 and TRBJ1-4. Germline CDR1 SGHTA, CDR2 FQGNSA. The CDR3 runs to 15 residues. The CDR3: CASSLVGGVGEKLFF.

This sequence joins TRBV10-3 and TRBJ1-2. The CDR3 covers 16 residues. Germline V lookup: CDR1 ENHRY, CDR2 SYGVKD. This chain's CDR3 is CAISEPTHPSNYGYTF.

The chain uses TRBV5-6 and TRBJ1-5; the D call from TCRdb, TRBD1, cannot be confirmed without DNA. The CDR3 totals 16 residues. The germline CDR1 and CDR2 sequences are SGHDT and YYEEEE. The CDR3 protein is CASSLATDGGNQPQHF.

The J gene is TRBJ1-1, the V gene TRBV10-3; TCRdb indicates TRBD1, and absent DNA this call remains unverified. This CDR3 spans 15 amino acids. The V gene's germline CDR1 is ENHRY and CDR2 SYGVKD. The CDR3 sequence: CAISESQTVNTEAFF.

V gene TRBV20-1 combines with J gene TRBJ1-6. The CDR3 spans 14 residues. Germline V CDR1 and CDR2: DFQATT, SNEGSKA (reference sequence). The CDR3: CSAPVGSLDSPLHF.

CDR3 residues: CASSDRGQANTEAFF. This chain uses TRBV3-1 with TRBJ1-1; TCRdb picks TRBD1, but there is no DNA to check that call. CDR1 and CDR2 from the germline V gene are LGHDT and YNNKEL (reference sequence). CDR3 length equals 15 residues.

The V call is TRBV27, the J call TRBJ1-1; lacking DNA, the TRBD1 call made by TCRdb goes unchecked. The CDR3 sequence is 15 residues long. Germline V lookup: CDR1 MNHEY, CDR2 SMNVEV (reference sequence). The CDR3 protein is CASSLRVLGNTEAFF.

CDR3 sequence: CASETSGGEEETQYF. The V call is TRBV5-1, the J call TRBJ2-5; TCRdb calls TRBD2, which cannot be checked without DNA. CDR1 is SGHRS, CDR2 YFSETQ, per germline. The length of the CDR3 is 15 residues.

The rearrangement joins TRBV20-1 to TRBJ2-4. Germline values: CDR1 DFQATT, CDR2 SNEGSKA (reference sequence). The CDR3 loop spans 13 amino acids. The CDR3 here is CSANHQAKNMQYF.

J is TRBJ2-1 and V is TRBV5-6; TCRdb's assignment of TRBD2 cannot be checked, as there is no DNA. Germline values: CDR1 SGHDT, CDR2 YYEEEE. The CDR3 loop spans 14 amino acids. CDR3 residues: CASSRERPYNEQFF. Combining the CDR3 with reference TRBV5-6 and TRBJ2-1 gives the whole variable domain DAGVTQSPTHLIKTRGQQVTLRCSPKSGHDTVSWYQQALGQGPQFIFQYYEEEERQRGNFPDRFSGHQFPNYSSELNVNALLLGDSALYLCASSRERPYNEQFFGPGTRLTVL.

The CDR3: CASSSRPAWDTQYF. The chain has TRBV7-8 and TRBJ2-3. The CDR3 has 14 amino acids. Germline lookup yields CDR1 SGHVS and CDR2 FQNEAQ.

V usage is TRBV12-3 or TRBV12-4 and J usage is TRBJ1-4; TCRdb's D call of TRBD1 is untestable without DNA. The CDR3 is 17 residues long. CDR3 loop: CASSPTGVGRANEKLFF.

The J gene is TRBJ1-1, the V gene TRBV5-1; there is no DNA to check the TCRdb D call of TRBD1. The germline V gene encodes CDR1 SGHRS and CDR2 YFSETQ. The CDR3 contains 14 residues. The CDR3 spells CASSRGQGATEGFF.

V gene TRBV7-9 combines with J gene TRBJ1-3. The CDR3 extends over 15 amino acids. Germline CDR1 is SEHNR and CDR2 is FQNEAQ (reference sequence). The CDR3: CASSILDGAGNTIYF.

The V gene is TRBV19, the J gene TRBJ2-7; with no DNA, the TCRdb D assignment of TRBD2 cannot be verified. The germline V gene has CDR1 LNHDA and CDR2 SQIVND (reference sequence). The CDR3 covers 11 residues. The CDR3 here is CASGREREQYF.

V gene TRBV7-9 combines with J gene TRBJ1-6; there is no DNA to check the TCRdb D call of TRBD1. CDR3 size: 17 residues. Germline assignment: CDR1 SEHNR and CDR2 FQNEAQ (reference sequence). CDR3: CASSHGTGGPYNSPLHF.

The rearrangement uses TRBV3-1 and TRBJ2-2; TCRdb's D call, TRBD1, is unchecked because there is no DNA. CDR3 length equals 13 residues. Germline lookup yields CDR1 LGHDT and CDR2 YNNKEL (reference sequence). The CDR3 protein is CASSQAGIGELFF.

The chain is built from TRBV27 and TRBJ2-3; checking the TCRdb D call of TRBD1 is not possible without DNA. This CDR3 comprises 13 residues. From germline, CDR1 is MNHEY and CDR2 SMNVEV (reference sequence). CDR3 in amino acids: CASSGQAPDTQYF.

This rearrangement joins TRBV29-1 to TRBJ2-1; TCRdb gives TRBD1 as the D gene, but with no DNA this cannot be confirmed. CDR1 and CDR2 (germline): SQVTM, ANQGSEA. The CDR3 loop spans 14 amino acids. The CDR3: CSVWGQPTYNEQFF.

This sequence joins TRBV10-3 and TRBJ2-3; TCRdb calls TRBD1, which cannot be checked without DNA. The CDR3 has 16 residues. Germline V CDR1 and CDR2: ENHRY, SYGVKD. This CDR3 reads CATLRPGQGSTDTQYF.

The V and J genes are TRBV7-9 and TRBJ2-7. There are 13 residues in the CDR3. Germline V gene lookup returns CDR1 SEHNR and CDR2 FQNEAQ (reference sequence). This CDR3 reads CASSLVGRNEQYF.

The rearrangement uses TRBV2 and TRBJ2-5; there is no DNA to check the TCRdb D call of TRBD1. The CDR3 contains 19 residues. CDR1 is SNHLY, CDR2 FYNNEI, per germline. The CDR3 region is CASSTITGTGTNIQESQYF.

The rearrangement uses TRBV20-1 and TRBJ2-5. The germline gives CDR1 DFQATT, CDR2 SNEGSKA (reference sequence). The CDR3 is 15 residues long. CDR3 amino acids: CSARDRTVAQETQYF.

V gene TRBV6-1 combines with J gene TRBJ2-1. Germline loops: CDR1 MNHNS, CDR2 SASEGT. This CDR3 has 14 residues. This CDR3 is CASSEFFEESEQFF.

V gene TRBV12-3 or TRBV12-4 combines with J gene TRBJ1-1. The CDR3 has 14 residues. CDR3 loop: CASSPGALKPEAFF.

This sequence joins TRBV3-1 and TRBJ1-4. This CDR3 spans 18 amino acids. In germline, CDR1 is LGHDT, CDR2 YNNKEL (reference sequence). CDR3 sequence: CASSRHLERAGINEKLFF.

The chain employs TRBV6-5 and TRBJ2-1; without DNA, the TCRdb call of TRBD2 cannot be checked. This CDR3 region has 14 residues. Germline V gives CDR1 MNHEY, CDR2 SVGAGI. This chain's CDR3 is CASSYRLAGNEQFF.

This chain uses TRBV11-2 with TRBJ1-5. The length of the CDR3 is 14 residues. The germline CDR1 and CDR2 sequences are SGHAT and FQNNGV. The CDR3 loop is CASSLDSAGQPQHF.